What follows are 8 T cell receptor beta chains derived from one specimen sequenced in a study of blood T cells in healthy people across ages. The second PCR ran about 6 to 11 cycles with a sample-barcoded 5' primer and J-beta primers. TCRdb used MiXCR to reprocess the 5' RACE reads, holding one entry per CDR3 protein. Among hundreds of thousands of distinct CDR3 sequences listed, about 30% were seen once. Sample: blood. Receptors originate from a woman aged 80 or over in good health.

The J gene is TRBJ1-5, the V gene TRBV19; TRBD1 is a possible D gene (5 bases). V gave up 3 bases and J gave up 4 bases, with 13 bases separating them. Germline V gene sequence: CDR1 LNHDA, CDR2 SQIVND (reference sequence). This CDR3 comprises 15 residues. The CDR3 loop is CASSIYGAPNQPQHF. The CDR3 nucleotides are TGTGCCAGTAGTATCTACGGGGCCCCGAATCAGCCCCAGCATTTT.

The chain recombines TRBV5-1 with TRBJ1-4, with TRBD1 matching over 7 bases. V trimming: 0 bases; J trimming: 4 bases; junction bases outside the gene matches: 3. This CDR3 comprises 15 residues. The germline V gene encodes CDR1 SGHRS and CDR2 YFSETQ. CDR3 in DNA: TGCGCCAGCAGCTTGGGGGACAGCGTTAATGAAAAACTGTTTTTT. Translated: CASSLGDSVNEKLFF.

As for this clonotype: A much larger clonotype is one base distant, so this may be a read error. CDR3 in DNA: TGTGCCTGGACTCCTTTCGACAGGACGGGCTACACCTTC. Translating gives CAWTPFDRTGYTF. V is TRBV30 and J is TRBJ1-2, with D possibly matching TRBD1 (6 bases). The CDR3 totals 13 residues. V was clipped by 4 bases and J by 8 bases, with 17 bases between them. CDR1 GTSNPN and CDR2 SVGIG come from the germline V gene (reference sequence).

A note on this clonotype: A clone one base away is much larger, so this may be a read error. The V gene is TRBV10-3, the J gene TRBJ1-2, with 9 bases aligning to TRBD1. The germline CDR1 and CDR2 sequences are ENHRY and SYGVKD. CDR3 length equals 15 residues. In nucleotides, the CDR3 is TGTGCCGTCAGTACCGGGACAGGGACTAACTATGGCTACACCTTC. It encodes CAVSTGTGTNYGYTF.

In regard to this clonotype: A clone one base away is much larger, so this may be a read error. The rearrangement joins TRBV3-1 to TRBJ2-7, with TRBD1 matching over 11 bases. This CDR3 region has 17 residues. With 0 bases clipped from V and 7 bases from J, the junction kept 11 bases outside the gene matches. CDR1 LGHDT and CDR2 YNNKEL come from the germline V gene (reference sequence). The CDR3, as DNA: TGTGCCAGCAGCCAAGATAAGTTTAGGGACAGGGGGAATGAGCAGTACTTC. It yields the protein CASSQDKFRDRGNEQYF.

With regard to this clonotype: Given a much more abundant clone one base away, this may be a read error. The rearrangement links TRBV9 to TRBJ2-2; the match to TRBD2 covers 7 bases. Unmatched junction bases numbered 16, after V lost 3 bases and J lost 2 bases. The CDR3 spans 19 residues. Per germline, CDR1 SGDLS and CDR2 YYNGEE. CDR3 sequence: CASSEAPGGRAVNTGELFF. The CDR3 bases are TGTGCCAGCAGCGAGGCCCCGGGGGGACGAGCGGTTAACACCGGGGAGCTGTTTTTT.

This clonotype has a count of ten or more. The V gene is TRBV11-2, the J gene TRBJ2-3; D unresolved. CDR1 and CDR2 from the germline V gene are SGHAT and FQNNGV. The CDR3 covers 11 residues. Trimming took off 1 base at V and 10 bases at J, with 6 bases between the two ends. The CDR3 DNA follows: TGTGCCAGCAGCTTAGGTTCTCCGCAGTATTTT. Its translation: CASSLGSPQYF. Together with reference TRBV11-2 and TRBJ2-3, the CDR3 gives the full variable domain: EAGVAQSPRYKIIEKRQSVAFWCNPISGHATLYWYQQILGQGPKLLIQFQNNGVVDDSQLPKDRFSAERLKGVDSTLKIQPAKLEDSAVYLCASSLGSPQYFGPGTRLTVL.

In this sample, this clonotype turned up many times. The chain carries TRBV12-3 or TRBV12-4 and TRBJ1-6, with D possibly TRBD1 on 5 matching bases. CDR3 length equals 13 residues. Trimming removed 7 bases at V and 8 bases at J, with 12 bases between. The CDR3 DNA sequence: TGTGCCAGCACCCCGGGACTGGATTCACCCCTCCACTTT. Its translation: CASTPGLDSPLHF.